This TCR beta chain originates from a study of blood T cell repertoires in COVID-19. Across roughly 25 US areas, participants ranged in age from about 18 to 100 years. Cohort placement rested on clinical history that participants reported themselves. Exposed volunteers were people who met a COVID-19 case within 2 weeks before study entry. The CDR3 is 13 residues long. Trimming took off 2 bases at V and 6 bases at J, with 10 bases between the two ends. Germline CDR1 SGHRS, CDR2 YFSETQ. TCRdb's table, derived via immunoSEQ multiplex PCR, lists solely in-frame clones and lacks some. This sample has some 180,000 clones, with less than 90% found just once.

The chain links TRBV5-1 to TRBJ2-3, with no clear D. The material sequenced was PBMCs or T cells enriched from blood (not recorded which). This clonotype was obtained from a woman in her twenties or thirties who had been exposed to COVID-19. As DNA, the CDR3 is TGCGCCAGCAGCTTCGCTAACAGTGATACGCAGTATTTT. This gives the protein CASSFANSDTQYF.